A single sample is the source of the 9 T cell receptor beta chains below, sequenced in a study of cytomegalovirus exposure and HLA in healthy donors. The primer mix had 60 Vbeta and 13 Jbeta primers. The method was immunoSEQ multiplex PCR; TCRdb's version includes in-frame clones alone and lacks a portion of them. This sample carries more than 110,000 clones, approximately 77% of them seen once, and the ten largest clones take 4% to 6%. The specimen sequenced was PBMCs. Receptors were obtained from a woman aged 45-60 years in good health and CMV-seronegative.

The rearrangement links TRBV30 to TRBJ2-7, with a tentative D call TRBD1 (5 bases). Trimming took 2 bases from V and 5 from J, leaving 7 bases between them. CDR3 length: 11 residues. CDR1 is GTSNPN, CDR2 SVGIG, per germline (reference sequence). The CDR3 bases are TGTGCCTGGAGTTCAGGGCACGAGCAGTACTTC. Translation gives CAWSSGHEQYF.

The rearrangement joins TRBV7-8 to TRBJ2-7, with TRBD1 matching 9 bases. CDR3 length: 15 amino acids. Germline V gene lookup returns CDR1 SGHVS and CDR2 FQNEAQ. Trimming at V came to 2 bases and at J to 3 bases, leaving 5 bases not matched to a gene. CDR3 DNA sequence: TGTGCCAGCAGCTTAATGGGACAGGGCCTCTACGAGCAGTACTTC. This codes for CASSLMGQGLYEQYF.

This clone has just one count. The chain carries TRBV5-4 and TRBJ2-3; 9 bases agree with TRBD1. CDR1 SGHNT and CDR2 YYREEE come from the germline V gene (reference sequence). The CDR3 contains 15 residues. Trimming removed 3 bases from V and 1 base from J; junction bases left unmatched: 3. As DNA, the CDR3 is TGTGCCAGCAGCTCCGGGACAGGGCGCACAGATACGCAGTATTTT. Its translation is CASSSGTGRTDTQYF.

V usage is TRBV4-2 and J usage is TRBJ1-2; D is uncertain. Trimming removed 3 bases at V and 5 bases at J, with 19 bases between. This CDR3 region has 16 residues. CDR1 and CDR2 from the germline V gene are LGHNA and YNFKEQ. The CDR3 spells CASSHRVRDQAYGYTF. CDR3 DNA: TGTGCCAGCAGCCACAGAGTACGGGATCAGGCATATGGCTACACCTTC.

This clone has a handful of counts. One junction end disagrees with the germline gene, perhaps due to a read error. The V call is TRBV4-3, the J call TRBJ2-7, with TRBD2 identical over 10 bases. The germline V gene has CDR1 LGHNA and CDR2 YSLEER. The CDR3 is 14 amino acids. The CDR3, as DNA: TGCGCCAGCAGCCGGACTAGCGGTGTTGCAGAGCGGTACTTC. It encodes CASSRTSGVAERYF.

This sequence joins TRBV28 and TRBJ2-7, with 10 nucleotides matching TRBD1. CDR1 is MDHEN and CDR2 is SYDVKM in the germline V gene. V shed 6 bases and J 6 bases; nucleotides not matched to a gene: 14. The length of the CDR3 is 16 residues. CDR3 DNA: TGTGCCAGCAGCAACCAGGGGACAGGGGATCAGGCCGAGCAGTACTTC. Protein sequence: CASSNQGTGDQAEQYF.

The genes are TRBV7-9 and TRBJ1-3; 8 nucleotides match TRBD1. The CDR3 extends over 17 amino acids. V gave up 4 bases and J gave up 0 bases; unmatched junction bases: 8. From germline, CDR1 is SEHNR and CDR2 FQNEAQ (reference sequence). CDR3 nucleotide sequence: TGTGCCAGCAGCTCCGGACAGGGCCCCAACTCTGGAAACACCATATATTTT. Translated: CASSSGQGPNSGNTIYF. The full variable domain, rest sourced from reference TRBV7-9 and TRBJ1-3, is DTGVSQNPRHKITKRGQNVTFRCDPISEHNRLYWYRQTLGQGPEFLTYFQNEAQLEKSRLLSDRFSAERPKGSFSTLEIQRTEQGDSAMYLCASSSGQGPNSGNTIYFGEGSWLTVV.

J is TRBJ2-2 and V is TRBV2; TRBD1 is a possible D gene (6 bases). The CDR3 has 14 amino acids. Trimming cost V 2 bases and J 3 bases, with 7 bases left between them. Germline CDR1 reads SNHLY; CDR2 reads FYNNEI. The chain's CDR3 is CASSEQGHTGELFF. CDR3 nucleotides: TGTGCCAGCAGTGAACAGGGGCACACCGGGGAGCTGTTTTTT.

CDR3 in amino acids: CASRSTGAGELFF. CDR3 sequence (DNA): TGTGCCAGCAGATCGACGGGAGCCGGGGAGCTGTTTTTT. The chain uses TRBV6-1 and TRBJ2-2, with a weak D call TRBD2 (6 bases). Germline V CDR1 and CDR2: MNHNS, SASEGT. This CDR3 has 13 residues. Trimming shortened V by 6 bases and J by 6 bases, and 11 bases separated the two germline ends.